This T cell receptor (beta chain) was recovered during a study of blood T cells in healthy people across ages. Study findings and constraints: Older individuals had lower TCR beta diversity per million T cells (the decline was roughly linear). Compared with aged donors, long-lived donors showed fewer expanded clones, suggesting selection.

Trimming took 0 bases from V and 1 from J, leaving 10 bases between them. The CDR3 contains 16 residues. Germline V lookup: CDR1 SGHTA, CDR2 FQGNSA. A second roughly 7 to 12 cycle PCR used barcoded and J-beta primers. The authors tagged each cDNA molecule using a template-switch adaptor with 12 random nucleotides. Per-sample output comprised a minimum of 3 million paired-end reads containing CDR3. TCRdb reprocessed the 5' RACE reads via MiXCR and lists one record per CDR3 protein. The data show about 800,000 distinct CDR3 sequences, with about three fifths seen just once and roughly 22% held by the top ten. A word on this clonotype: Its specificity is unknown.

The specimen was blood. This sequence joins TRBV7-2 and TRBJ1-5, with a possible D match to TRBD1 (5 bases). The sequence was obtained from a man aged 25 to 40 in good health. The CDR3 region is CASSLAGLGSNQPQHF. The CDR3 DNA follows: TGTGCCAGCAGCTTAGCGGGGCTCGGAAGCAATCAGCCCCAGCATTTT.